This T cell receptor beta chain originates from a study of shared clonotypes between healthy human individuals. Genomic DNA (from each subset) was split evenly across several immunoSEQ plates. In the source study's methods: From ImmunoSEQ came sequences covering only the junction and carrying no quality scores, so filtering differed. Profiling relied on immunoSEQ multiplex PCR, and the TCRdb table lists in-frame clones only, not all of them. The V and J calls and clone size were taken over from that table, and D and trimming were inferred from the DNA. Among 450,000 to 500,000 clones listed, 65% to 85% were seen once. Details on this clone: Its matching antigen is unknown.

V was pared by 1 base and J by 6 bases, with 8 bases between. CDR3 length equals 13 residues. The germline V gene encodes CDR1 SGHVS and CDR2 FNYEAQ. Study results and caveats: Apart from blood, nothing was sampled; tissue repertoires likely differ.

About 90 million PBMCs per unsorted sample were used for genomic DNA. The sample consisted of PBMCs. This TCR came from a woman in her thirties or forties in good health. Some clones in this sample may be carry-over from other donors' samples. The chain combines TRBV7-6 with TRBJ2-3, with D hard to call. CDR3 sequence (DNA): TGTGCCAGCAGCTTAGAGGACCGGGATACGCAGTATTTT. Protein: CASSLEDRDTQYF.